This entry features one T cell receptor beta chain sequence. This clonotype was counted many times. Its recognized antigen is unknown. Base-call qualities are not available, and no considerably larger clone is one nucleotide away. The data originate from a study of CD8+CD57+ T cells in acquired aplastic anemia (dated by TCRdb to the late 2010s). Concerning the study at large: On average, sorted CD4+ and CD8+ cells yielded around 3.5 ug of extracted DNA, with a range of 0.2 to 27.4 ug. CD8+CD57+ expansion was defined as a frequency above the mean frequency observed in healthy subjects. Points the paper makes about the study in general: Although roughly 29 CD8+ CDR3 sequences were shared by patients and controls, these sequences appeared highly expressed in patients and within the immunodominant clones of patients. CD8+ Simpson's diversity did not differ significantly between patients and healthy controls (P=0.060).

V gives up 5 bases and J gives up 4 bases, and the segment between their germline ends measures 14 bases. For CDR1 and CDR2, the germline V gene (reference sequence) lists DFQATT and SNEGSKA. Including the terminal cysteine and phenylalanine, the CDR3 comprises 13 residues. The CDR3 DNA has 39 bases and is translated from base 1. Patients chosen for sequencing had shown expansion of CD8+CD57+ cells by flow cytometry. Every patient had a diagnosis of severe acquired aplastic anemia based on International Study of Aplastic Anemia and Agranulocytosis and Camitta criteria. No therapy had been received by the patients at the time of blood sampling. In this study, sorted CD4+ and CD8+ T cells from the blood of healthy subjects and of severe aplastic anemia patients had their TCR repertoires deep-sequenced. Patients were enrolled under clinicaltrials.gov protocols 00001620, 01623167, 00001397, 00071045, 00081523 and 00961064 in the USA. Ficoll-Paque density gradient centrifugation was used to isolate peripheral blood mononuclear cells. Before DNA extraction, CD4+ and CD8+ T cells were sorted by FACS or by magnetic beads.

Genomic DNA was used as template for profiling of TCR beta VDJ combinations and CDR3 sequences. An Illumina HiSeq 2000 was used for TCR repertoire sequencing. Regarding the original processing steps: Repertoire assessment relied on Simpson's diversity index, CDR3 size and DJ length profiles, and TRBV/TRBJ rearrangement plots. The most abundant DNA sequence in the deep sequencing data was taken as the immunodominant clone. CDR3 amino acid sequences were checked for sharing across subjects and were also compared against the VDJdb database and published repertoires. TCRdb redid the processing of the public reads, applying fastp at Q25 and MiXCR, and retained in-frame beta chains. Rows merge per CDR3 protein into single entries with the most common DNA and genes. TCRdb assigned the V and J calls; the authors' analysis was not used. The sample records about 290,000 distinct CDR3 sequences, around three fifths of which are singletons. The ten largest account for 1.3% of the sample.

The V and J segments used are TRBV20-1 and TRBJ2-5; a tentative D call is TRBD2 (5 bases match). Sequencing was carried out using sorted CD4+, CD8+, or CD8+CD57+ T cells (not recorded which) from PBMCs. This receptor was identified in a human donor with aplastic anemia. The CDR3 protein is CSAAGVGLETQYF. The DNA is as follows: TGCAGTGCTGCAGGCGTCGGACTAGAGACCCAGTACTTC.